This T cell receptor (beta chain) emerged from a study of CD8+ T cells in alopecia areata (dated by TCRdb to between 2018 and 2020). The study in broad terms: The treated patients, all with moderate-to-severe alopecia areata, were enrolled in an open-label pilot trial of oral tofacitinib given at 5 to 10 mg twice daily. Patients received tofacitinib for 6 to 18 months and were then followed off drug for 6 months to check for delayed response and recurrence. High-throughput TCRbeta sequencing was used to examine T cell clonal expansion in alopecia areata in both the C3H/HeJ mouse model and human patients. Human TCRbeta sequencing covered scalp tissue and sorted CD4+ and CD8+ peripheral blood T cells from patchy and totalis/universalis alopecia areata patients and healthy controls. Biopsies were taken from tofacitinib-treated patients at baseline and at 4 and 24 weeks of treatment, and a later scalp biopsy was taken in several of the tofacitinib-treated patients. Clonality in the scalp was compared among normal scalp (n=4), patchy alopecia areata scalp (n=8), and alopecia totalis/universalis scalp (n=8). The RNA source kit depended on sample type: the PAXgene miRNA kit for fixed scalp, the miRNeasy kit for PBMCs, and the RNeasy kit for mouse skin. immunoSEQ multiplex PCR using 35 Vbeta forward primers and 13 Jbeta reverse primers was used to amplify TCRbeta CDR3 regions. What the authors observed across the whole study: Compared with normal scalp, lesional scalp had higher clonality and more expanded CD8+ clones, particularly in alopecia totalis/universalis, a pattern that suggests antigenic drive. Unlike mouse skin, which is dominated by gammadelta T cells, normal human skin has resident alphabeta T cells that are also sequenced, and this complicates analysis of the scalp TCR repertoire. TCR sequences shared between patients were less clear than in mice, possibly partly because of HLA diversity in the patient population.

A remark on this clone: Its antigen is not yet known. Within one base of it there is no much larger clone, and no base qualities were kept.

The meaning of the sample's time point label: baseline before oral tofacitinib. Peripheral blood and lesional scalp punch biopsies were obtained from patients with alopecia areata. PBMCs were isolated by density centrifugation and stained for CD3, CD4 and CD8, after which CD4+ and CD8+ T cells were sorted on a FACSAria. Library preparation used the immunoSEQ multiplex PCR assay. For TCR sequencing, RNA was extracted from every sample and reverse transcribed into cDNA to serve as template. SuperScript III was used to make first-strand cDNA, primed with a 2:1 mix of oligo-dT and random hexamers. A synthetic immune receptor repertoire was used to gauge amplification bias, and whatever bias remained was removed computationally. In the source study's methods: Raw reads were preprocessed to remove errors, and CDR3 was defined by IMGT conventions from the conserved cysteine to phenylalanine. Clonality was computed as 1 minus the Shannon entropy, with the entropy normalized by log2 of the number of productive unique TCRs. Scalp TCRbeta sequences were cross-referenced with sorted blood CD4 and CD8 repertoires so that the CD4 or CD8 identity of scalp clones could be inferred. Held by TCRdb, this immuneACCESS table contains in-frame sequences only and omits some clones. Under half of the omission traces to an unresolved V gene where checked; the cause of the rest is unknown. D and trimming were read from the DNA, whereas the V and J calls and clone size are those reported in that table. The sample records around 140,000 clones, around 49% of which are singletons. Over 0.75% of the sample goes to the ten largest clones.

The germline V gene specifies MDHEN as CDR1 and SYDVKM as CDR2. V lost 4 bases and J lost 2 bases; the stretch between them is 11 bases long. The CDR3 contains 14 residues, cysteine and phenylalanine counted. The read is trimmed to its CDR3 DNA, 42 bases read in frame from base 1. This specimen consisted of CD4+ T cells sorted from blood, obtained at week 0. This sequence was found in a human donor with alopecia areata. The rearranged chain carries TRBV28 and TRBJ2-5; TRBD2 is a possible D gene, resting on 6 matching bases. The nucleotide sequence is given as TGTGCCAGCAGTTCGTCTAGCGCGCAAGAGACCCAGTACTTC. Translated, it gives CASSSSSAQETQYF.